Below, 8 T cell receptor beta chains from the same sample are listed, as sequenced in a study of identical twins. TCRdb processed the 5' RACE reads anew with MiXCR; each CDR3 protein has one entry. The repertoire includes hundreds of thousands of distinct CDR3 sequences, 8.6% of them detected once, and 0.98% sits in the top ten. These records were also assigned to another study, of yellow fever vaccine responses in identical twins.

Sequencing used PBMCs. These receptors were collected from a woman aged 18-30 years in good health.

The chain recombines TRBV4-3 with TRBJ2-3; 13 bases line up with TRBD2. This CDR3 has 18 amino acids. Trimming at V came to 0 bases and at J to 6 bases, leaving 9 bases not matched to a gene. Germline V gene data show CDR1 as LGHNA and CDR2 as YSLEER. The CDR3 DNA sequence: TGCGCCAGCAGCCAAGATTTAGGACTAGCGGGAGTAGCGGATACGCAGTATTTT. Its protein product is CASSQDLGLAGVADTQYF.

V is TRBV12-3 or TRBV12-4 and J is TRBJ2-5; D could derive from TRBD1 or TRBD2 (5 bases each). Trimming took off 0 bases at V and 3 bases at J, with 8 bases between the two ends. CDR3 length equals 14 residues. Here the CDR3 reads CASSLAGVEETQYF. The CDR3, as DNA: TGTGCCAGCAGTTTAGCGGGGGTCGAAGAGACCCAGTACTTC.

This clonotype was detected many times. This chain connects TRBV29-1 to TRBJ2-5, with a possible D match to TRBD1 (5 bases). Germline V lookup: CDR1 SQVTM, CDR2 ANQGSEA. V was trimmed by 3 bases and J by 7 bases, leaving 12 bases between them. The CDR3 extends over 12 amino acids. The CDR3 protein is CSVEGHHGTQYF. The DNA for the CDR3 is TGCAGCGTTGAGGGGCACCACGGGACCCAGTACTTC.

Only a few counts were recorded for this clonotype. The genes are TRBV6-5 and TRBJ2-7; TRBD1 matches at 11 bases. Germline values: CDR1 MNHEY, CDR2 SVGAGI. The CDR3 has 15 residues. J lost 3 bases, V lost 4 bases, and 5 bases had no gene match. The CDR3 region has the DNA TGTGCCAGCAGTTCACAGGACAGGGGGCTCTACGAGCAGTACTTC. It is translated as CASSSQDRGLYEQYF.

In its sample, this clonotype was seen a few times. The rearrangement uses TRBV24-1 and TRBJ2-3; D is unresolved. Germline assignment: CDR1 KGHDR and CDR2 SFDVKD. The CDR3 is 14 amino acids. Trimming pared 4 bases from V and 2 bases from J, leaving 9 bases between. This CDR3 is CATSDDGFTDTQYF. CDR3 DNA sequence: TGTGCCACCAGTGACGACGGTTTCACAGATACGCAGTATTTT.

This clonotype came up a few times. The genes are TRBV14 and TRBJ2-1; perhaps D is TRBD1 or TRBD2 (6 bases each). The CDR3 contains 14 residues. V dropped 0 bases and J dropped 14 bases, with 17 bases sitting between them. The germline CDR1 and CDR2 sequences are SGHDN and FVKESK. The CDR3 is CASSQERAEGVKFF. CDR3 nucleotides: TGTGCCAGCAGCCAAGAAAGAGCGGAGGGGGTGAAGTTCTTC.

This clonotype has a count of ten or more. The chain couples TRBV15 to TRBJ2-1; D gene unclear. V lost 3 bases to trimming and J lost 10 bases, with 16 bases between them. Germline-derived CDR1 and CDR2 are LNHNV and YYDKDF (reference sequence). The CDR3 spans 14 residues. CDR3 protein: CATSSQSTYIEQFF. CDR3 nucleotides: TGTGCCACCAGCAGCCAATCGACTTATATAGAGCAGTTCTTC. Together with reference TRBV15 and TRBJ2-1, the CDR3 gives the full variable domain: DAMVIQNPRYQVTQFGKPVTLSCSQTLNHNVMYWYQQKSSQAPKLLFHYYDKDFNNEADTPDNFQSRRPNTSFCFLDIRSPGLGDTAMYLCATSSQSTYIEQFFGPGTRLTVL.

This clonotype has only a few counts. The CDR3 region is CASSERGTFYGYTF. As DNA, the CDR3 is TGTGCCAGCAGTGAAAGGGGAACCTTCTATGGCTACACCTTC. This chain links TRBV2 with TRBJ1-2, with D possibly being TRBD1 (5 bases). The germline gives CDR1 SNHLY, CDR2 FYNNEI. CDR3 length equals 14 residues. V dropped 2 bases and J dropped 4 bases, with 11 bases sitting between them.